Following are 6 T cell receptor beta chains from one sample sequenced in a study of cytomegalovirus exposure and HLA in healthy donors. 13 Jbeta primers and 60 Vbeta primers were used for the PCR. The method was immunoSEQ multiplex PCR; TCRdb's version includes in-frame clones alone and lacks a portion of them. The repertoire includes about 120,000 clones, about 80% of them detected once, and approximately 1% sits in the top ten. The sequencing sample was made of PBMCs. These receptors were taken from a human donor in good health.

The CDR3 DNA reads as TGTGCCAGCAGCCAAGGTCTAGCGGATCCCTACGAGCAGTACTTC. The encoded protein is CASSQGLADPYEQYF. J is TRBJ2-7 and V is TRBV4-2; 7 bases map to TRBD2. V shed 1 base and J 2 bases; nucleotides not matched to a gene: 5. Germline V CDR1 and CDR2: LGHNA, YNFKEQ. The length of the CDR3 is 15 residues.

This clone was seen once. CDR3 loop: CASSSPGLAGVSGELFF. CDR3 DNA sequence: TGTGCCAGCAGCTCGCCTGGACTAGCGGGGGTGAGCGGGGAGCTGTTTTTT. The V gene is TRBV7-9, the J gene TRBJ2-2, with TRBD2 matching 13 bases. This CDR3 spans 17 amino acids. The V segment lost 4 bases and the J segment 7 bases; nucleotides outside the gene matches: 9. The V gene's germline CDR1 is SEHNR and CDR2 FQNEAQ (reference sequence).

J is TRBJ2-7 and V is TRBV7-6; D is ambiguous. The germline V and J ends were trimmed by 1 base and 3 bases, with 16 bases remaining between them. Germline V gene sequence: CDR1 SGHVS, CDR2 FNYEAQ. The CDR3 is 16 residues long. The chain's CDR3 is CASSLDSSGFDYEQYF. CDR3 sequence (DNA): TGTGCCAGCAGCTTAGACTCCTCGGGTTTCGACTACGAGCAGTACTTC.

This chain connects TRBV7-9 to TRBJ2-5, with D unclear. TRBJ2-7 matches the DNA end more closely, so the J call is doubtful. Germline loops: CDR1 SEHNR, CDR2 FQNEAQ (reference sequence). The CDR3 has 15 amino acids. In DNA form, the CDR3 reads TGTGCCAGCAGCCCAAACAAATTGGCTAGCTACGAGCAGTACTTC. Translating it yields CASSPNKLASYEQYF.

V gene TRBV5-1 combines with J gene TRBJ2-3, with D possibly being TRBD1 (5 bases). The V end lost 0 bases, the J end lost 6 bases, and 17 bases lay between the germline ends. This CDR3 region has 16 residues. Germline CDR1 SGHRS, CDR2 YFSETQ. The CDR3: CASSLGTLQIGDTQYF. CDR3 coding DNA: TGCGCCAGCAGCTTGGGGACATTACAAATCGGGGATACGCAGTATTTT.

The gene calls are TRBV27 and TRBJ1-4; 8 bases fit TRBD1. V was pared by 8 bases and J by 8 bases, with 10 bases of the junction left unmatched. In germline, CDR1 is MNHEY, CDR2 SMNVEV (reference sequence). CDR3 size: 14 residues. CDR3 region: CASRLGQGGEKLFF. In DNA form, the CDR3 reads TGTGCCAGCCGGCTAGGACAGGGCGGAGAAAAACTGTTTTTT.